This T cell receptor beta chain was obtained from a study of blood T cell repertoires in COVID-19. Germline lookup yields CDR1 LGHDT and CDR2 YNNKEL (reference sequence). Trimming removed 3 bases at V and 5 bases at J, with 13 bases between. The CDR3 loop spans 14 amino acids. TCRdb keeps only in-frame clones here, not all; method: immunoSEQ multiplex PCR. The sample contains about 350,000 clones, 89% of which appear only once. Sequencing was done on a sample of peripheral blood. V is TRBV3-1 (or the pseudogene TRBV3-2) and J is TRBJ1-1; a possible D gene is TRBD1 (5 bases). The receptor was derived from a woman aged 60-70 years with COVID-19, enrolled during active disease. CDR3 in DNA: TGTGCCAGCAGCCAGGGACTCTCCGGAACTGAAGCTTTCTTT. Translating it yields CASSQGLSGTEAFF.